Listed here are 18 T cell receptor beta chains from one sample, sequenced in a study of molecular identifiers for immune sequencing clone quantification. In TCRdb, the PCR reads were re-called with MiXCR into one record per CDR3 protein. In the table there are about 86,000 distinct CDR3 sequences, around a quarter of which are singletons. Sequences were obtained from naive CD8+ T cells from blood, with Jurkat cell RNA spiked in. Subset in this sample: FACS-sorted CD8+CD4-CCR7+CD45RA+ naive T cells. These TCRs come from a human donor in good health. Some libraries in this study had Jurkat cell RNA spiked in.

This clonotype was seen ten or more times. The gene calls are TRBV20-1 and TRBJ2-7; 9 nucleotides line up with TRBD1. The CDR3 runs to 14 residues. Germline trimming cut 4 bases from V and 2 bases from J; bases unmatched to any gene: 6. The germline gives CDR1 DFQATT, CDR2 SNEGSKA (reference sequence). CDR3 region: CSAKRGQGPYEQYF. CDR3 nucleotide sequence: TGCAGTGCTAAACGAGGACAGGGGCCCTACGAGCAGTACTTC.

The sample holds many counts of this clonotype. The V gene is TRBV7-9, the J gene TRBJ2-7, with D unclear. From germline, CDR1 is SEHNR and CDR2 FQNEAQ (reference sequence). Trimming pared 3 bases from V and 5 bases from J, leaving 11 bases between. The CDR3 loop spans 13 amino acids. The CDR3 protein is CASSFSPRNEQYF. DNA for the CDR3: TGTGCCAGCAGCTTTTCCCCCCGGAACGAGCAGTACTTC. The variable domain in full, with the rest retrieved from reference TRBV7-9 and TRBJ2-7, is DTGVSQNPRHKITKRGQNVTFRCDPISEHNRLYWYRQTLGQGPEFLTYFQNEAQLEKSRLLSDRFSAERPKGSFSTLEIQRTEQGDSAMYLCASSFSPRNEQYFGPGTRLTVT.

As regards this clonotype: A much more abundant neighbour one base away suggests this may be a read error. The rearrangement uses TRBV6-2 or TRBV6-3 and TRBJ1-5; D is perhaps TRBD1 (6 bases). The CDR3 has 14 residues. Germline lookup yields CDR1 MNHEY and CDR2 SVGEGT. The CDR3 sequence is CASSYGRGNQPLHF. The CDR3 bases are TGTGCCAGCAGTTACGGCAGGGGAAATCAGCCCCTGCATTTT.

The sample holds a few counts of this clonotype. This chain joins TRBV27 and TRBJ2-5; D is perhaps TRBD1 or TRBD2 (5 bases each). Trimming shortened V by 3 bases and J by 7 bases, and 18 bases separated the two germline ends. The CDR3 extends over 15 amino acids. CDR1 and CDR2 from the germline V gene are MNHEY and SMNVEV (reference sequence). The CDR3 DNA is TGTGCCAGCAGTTTGAGAGGGACCCCCGGAGGGACCCAGTACTTC. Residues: CASSLRGTPGGTQYF.

CDR3 sequence reads: CASSISTTSEQFF. The CDR3 DNA follows: TGTGCCAGTAGTATCTCGACTACAAGTGAGCAGTTCTTC. V and J are TRBV19 and TRBJ2-1; a possible D gene is TRBD2 (5 bases). Germline loops: CDR1 LNHDA, CDR2 SQIVND (reference sequence). V lost 3 bases and J 9 bases, leaving 12 bases between the germline ends. The CDR3 spans 13 residues. The variable domain in full, completed from reference TRBV19 and TRBJ2-1, reads DGGITQSPKYLFRKEGQNVTLSCEQNLNHDAMYWYRQDPGQGLRLIYYSQIVNDFQKGDIAEGYSVSREKKESFPLTVTSAQKNPTAFYLCASSISTTSEQFFGPGTRLTVL.

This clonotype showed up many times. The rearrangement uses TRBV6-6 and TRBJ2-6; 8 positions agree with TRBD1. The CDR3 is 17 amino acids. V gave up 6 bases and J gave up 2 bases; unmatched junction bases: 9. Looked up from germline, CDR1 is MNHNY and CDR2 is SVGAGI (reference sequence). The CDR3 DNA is TGTGCCAGCAGGCCCTTATCGACAGGGGCTGGGGCCAACGTCCTGACTTTC. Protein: CASRPLSTGAGANVLTF.

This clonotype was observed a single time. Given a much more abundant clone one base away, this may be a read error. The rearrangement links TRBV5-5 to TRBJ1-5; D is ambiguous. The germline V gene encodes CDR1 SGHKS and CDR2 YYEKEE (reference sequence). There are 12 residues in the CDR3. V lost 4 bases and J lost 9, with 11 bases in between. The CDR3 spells CASSPTGRPQHF. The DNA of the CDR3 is TGTGCCAGCAGCCCGACGGGTCGGCCCCAGCATTTT.

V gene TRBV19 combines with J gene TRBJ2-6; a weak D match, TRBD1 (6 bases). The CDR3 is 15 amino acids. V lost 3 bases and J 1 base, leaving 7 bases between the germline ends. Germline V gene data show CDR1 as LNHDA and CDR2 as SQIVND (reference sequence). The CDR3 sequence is CASSMDRSGANVLTF. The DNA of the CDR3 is TGTGCCAGTAGTATGGACAGATCTGGGGCCAACGTCCTGACTTTC.

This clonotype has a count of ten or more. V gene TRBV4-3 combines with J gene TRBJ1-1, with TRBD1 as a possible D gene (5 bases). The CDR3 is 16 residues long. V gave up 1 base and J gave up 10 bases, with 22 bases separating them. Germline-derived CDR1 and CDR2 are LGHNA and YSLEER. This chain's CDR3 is CASSQGGDWSFVGAFF. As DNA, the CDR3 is TGCGCCAGCAGCCAAGGCGGGGACTGGAGCTTTGTAGGAGCTTTCTTT.

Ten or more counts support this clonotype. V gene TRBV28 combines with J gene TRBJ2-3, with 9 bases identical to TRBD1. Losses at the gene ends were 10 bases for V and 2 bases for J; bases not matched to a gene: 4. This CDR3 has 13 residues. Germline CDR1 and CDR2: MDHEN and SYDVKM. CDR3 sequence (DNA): TGTGCCACCCAACAGGGGGCCACAGATACGCAGTATTTT. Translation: CATQQGATDTQYF.

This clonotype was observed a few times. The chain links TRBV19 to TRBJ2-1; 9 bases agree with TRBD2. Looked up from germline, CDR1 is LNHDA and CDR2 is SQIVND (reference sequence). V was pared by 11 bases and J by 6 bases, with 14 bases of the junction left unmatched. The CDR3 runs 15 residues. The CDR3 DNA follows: TGTGCCGCGGGTTGGGGCGGGAGGGCCCTCAATGAGCAGTTCTTC. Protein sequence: CAAGWGGRALNEQFF. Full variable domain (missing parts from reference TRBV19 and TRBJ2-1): DGGITQSPKYLFRKEGQNVTLSCEQNLNHDAMYWYRQDPGQGLRLIYYSQIVNDFQKGDIAEGYSVSREKKESFPLTVTSAQKNPTAFYLCAAGWGGRALNEQFFGPGTRLTVL.

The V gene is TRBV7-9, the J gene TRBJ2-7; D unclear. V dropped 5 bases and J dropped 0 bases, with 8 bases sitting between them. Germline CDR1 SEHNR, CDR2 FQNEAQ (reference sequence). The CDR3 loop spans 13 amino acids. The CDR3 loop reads CASSLGFSYEQYF. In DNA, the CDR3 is TGTGCCAGCAGCCTAGGGTTCTCCTACGAGCAGTACTTC.

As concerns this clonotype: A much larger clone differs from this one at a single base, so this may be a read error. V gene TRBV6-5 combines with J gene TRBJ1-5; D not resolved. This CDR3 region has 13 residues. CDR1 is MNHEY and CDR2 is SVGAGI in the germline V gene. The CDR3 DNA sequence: TGTACCAGCAGTTACGATCACAGCCAGCCCCAGCATTTT. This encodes CTSSYDHSQPQHF.

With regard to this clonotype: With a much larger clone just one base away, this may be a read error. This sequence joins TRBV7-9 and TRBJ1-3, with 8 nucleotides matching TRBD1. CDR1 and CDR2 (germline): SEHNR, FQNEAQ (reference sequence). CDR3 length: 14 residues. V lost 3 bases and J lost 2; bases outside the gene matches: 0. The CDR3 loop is CASSLTGAGNTIYF. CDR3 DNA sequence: TGTGCCAGCAGCTTGACAGGGGCTGGAAACACCATATATTTT. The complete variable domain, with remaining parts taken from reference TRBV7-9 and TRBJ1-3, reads DTGVSQNPRHKITKRGQNVTFRCDPISEHNRLYWYRQTLGQGPEFLTYFQNEAQLEKSRLLSDRFSAERPKGSFSTLEIQRTEQGDSAMYLCASSLTGAGNTIYFGEGSWLTVV.

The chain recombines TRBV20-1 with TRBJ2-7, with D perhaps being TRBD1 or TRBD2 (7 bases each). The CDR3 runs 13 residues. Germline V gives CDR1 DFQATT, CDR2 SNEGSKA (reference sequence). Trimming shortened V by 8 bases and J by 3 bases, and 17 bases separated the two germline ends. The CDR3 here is CSTGEGSDYEQYF. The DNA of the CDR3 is TGCAGTACAGGGGAGGGCAGCGACTACGAGCAGTACTTC.

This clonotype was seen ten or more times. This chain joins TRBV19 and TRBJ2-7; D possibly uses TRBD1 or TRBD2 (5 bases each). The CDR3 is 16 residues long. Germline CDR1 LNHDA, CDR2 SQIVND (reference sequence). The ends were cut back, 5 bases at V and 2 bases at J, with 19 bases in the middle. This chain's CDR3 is CASSFRGPTEPYEQYF. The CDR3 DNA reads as TGTGCCAGTAGTTTCCGGGGACCGACCGAACCCTACGAGCAGTACTTC.

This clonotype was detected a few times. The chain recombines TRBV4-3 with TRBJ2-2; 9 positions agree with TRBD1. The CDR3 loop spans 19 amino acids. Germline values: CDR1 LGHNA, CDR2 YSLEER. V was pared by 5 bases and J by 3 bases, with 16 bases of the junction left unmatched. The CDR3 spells CASSGEVLPRTGDTGELFF. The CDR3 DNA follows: TGCGCCAGCAGCGGCGAAGTGCTTCCAAGGACAGGGGACACCGGGGAGCTGTTTTTT.

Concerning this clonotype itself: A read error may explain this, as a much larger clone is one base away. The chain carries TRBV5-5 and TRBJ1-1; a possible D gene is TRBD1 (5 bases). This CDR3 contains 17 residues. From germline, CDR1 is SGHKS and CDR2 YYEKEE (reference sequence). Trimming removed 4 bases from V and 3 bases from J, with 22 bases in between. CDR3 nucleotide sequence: TGTGCCAGCAGCCTCGAAAGTCTGACAGACTGGGACACTGAAGCTTTCTTT. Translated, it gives CASSLESLTDWDTEAFF.